These T cell receptor beta chains were read from a single sample in a study of T and B cells in COVID-19 patients. TCRdb itself ran the multiplex PCR reads through MiXCR, one entry per CDR3 protein. This sample yields several thousand distinct CDR3 sequences, of which around 31% are seen a single time; 20% to 25% belongs to the top ten. Sequencing was done on a sample of blood. The receptors originated from a human donor with active COVID-19. Each CDR3 is given with its conserved first and last residue. The D gene is left open where the match is weak. Only part of the rows carry a size: once, few, many, or a class if the clone is expanded.

j_call v_call clone_size d_call cdr3_aa cdr3_nt
TRBJ2-2 TRBV18 medium-sized . CASSPPQFPGELFF TGTGCCAGCTCACCTCCGCAGTTCCCCGGGGAGCTGTTTTTT
TRBJ2-5 TRBV7-6 medium-sized . CASRTDRNQETQYF TGTGCCAGCAGAACCGACAGGAACCAAGAGACCCAGTACTTC
TRBJ2-3 TRBV7-2 . . CASSSTGSTDTQYF TGTGCCAGCAGTTCAACAGGTAGCACAGATACGCAGTATTTT
TRBJ1-2 TRBV29-1 medium-sized . CSVEGQPPDYGYTF TGCAGCGTTGAAGGGCAGCCTCCAGACTATGGCTACACCTTC
TRBJ1-5 TRBV7-2 few . CASSFDMGQPQHF TGTGCCAGCAGCTTTGACATGGGTCAGCCCCAGCATTTT
TRBJ2-1 TRBV19 medium-sized . CASTNRGASYNEQFF TGTGCCAGTACAAACCGGGGGGCCAGTTACAATGAGCAGTTCTTC
TRBJ1-5 TRBV5-1 . . CASSFASNQPQHF TGCGCCAGCAGCTTCGCCAGCAATCAGCCCCAGCATTTT
TRBJ2-1 TRBV15 medium-sized TRBD2 CATSRGLANNEQFF TGTGCCACCAGCAGAGGACTAGCAAACAATGAGCAGTTCTTC
TRBJ1-5 TRBV19 . . CASSILGDNNQPQHF TGTGCCAGTAGTATATTAGGAGACAATAATCAGCCCCAGCATTTT
TRBJ2-3 TRBV19 medium-sized . CASSIRGDWITDTQYF TGTGCCAGTAGTATAAGGGGGGATTGGATCACAGATACGCAGTATTTT
TRBJ1-5 TRBV6-2/TRBV6-3 . TRBD1 CAAERRQGAGQPQHF TGTGCAGCCGAGAGACGGCAGGGGGCAGGTCAGCCCCAGCATTTT
TRBJ1-6 TRBV13 . TRBD1 CASSQGGQGWIRVLSPLHF TGTGCCAGCAGCCAAGGGGGACAGGGCTGGATTCGAGTACTTTCACCCCTCCACTTT
TRBJ2-3 TRBV5-1 . TRBD2 CASSLGGGRLDTQYF TGCGCCAGCAGCTTGGGCGGGGGGCGGCTAGATACGCAGTATTTT
TRBJ2-1 TRBV7-9 few TRBD1 CASSLRGRGNHEQFF TGTGCCAGCAGCTTACGGGGCAGGGGGAACCATGAGCAGTTCTTC
TRBJ1-2 TRBV27 . . CASSLTWGGVYGYTF TGTGCCAGCAGTTTAACATGGGGCGGTGTTTATGGCTACACCTTC
TRBJ2-7 TRBV12-3/TRBV12-4 medium-sized . CASSLLEVNEQYF TGTGCCAGCAGTTTATTAGAGGTCAACGAGCAGTACTTC